This TCR beta chain is from a study of T cell clonotyping in hematopoietic cell transplantation (dated by TCRdb to about 2021). For the wider study: A total of under 150 blood samples were collected in the study from a few dozen consecutive transplant recipients and their related donors. Patients were recruited between 2015 and January 2017 and followed until late 2020 or death.

Comments on this clone: Its antigen remains undetermined. Base quality data are lacking; no much larger clone is found one base away.

Interpreted using the paper, the time point label stands for: 100 days after allo-HCT. Recipient blood was collected about 28 days before transplant and at days 30, 100 and 180 after transplant. Nuclei Lysis Solution was used to extract genomic DNA from fresh or cryopreserved unfractionated peripheral blood mononuclear cells. Points the paper makes about the study in general: Inverse Simpson Index values from donors and from recipients before transplant predicted broader TCR repertoire diversity after transplant. Sample size was limited, and cells were not sorted, so CD4 and CD8 repertoire contributions could not be separated. After transplant, TCR diversity in recipients dropped, and pathologically expanded clonotypes climbed progressively between day 30 and day 180. Only a small fraction of recipient repertoires overlapped donor repertoires, with over 95% appearing de novo at the given depth.

The germline V gene encodes CDR1 DFQATT and CDR2 SNEGSKA (reference sequence). The junction carries 12 bases between V and J, which are trimmed by 3 bases and 10 bases respectively. The CDR3 has 11 amino acids, counting the end cysteine and phenylalanine. Here the CDR3 DNA is all that survives: 33 bases in frame from base 1. The immunoSEQ assay, a bias-controlled multiplex PCR with V- and J-specific primers, was used to amplify TCR beta CDR3 regions from genomic DNA. In a second PCR step, the CDR3 amplicons were tagged with a proprietary barcode plus Illumina adapter sequences. An Illumina MiSeq instrument was used for sequencing of the CDR3 libraries. As for the authors' bioinformatics: Export and quality control were handled in immunoSEQ Analyzer 3.0, while downstream analyses relied on R Bioconductor and Immunarch. Only productive rearrangements in the normalized downsampled data set were used to calculate repertoire metrics. Pathologically expanded clonotypes were defined as those larger than 5 templates in the normalized cohort. Repertoire diversity was measured with the Inverse Simpson Index. To capture all clonotypes, CMV-specificity analyses were performed on the non-normalized data set. Sourced from immuneACCESS, this table was stored by TCRdb with only in-frame sequences that have V and J called. A share of the clones is absent; for the studies checked, an unresolved V gene accounts for under half, and the remainder has no known explanation. The V and J calls and clone size were taken over from that table, and D and trimming were inferred from the DNA. Recorded for this sample are under 15,000 clones; about 79% of them occurred a single time. Approximately 6% of the sample lies in the top ten.

This sequence was found in a female patient in her forties who had an allogeneic stem cell transplant from a related donor, so T cells may come from the graft donor. Some clones in this sample may be carry-over from other donors' samples. The chain uses TRBV20-1 and TRBJ1-1, with an unclear D gene assignment. Sequences were derived from PBMCs, sampled 100 days after allogeneic stem cell transplant. The base sequence is TGCAGTGCTAGTGACGGGGAACGAGCTTTCTTT. The translation is CSASDGERAFF.